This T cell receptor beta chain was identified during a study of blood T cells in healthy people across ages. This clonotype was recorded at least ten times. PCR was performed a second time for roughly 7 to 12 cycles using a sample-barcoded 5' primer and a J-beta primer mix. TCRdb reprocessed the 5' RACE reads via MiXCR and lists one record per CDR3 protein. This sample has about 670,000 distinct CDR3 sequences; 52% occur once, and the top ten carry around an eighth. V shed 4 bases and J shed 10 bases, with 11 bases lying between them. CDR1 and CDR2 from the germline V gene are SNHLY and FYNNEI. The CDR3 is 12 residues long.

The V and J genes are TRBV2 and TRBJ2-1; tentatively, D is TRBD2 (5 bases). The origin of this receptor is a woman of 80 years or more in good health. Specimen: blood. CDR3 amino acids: CASSVGVPEQFF. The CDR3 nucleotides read TGTGCCAGCAGTGTGGGAGTGCCCGAGCAGTTCTTC.